The entry that follows covers one T cell receptor (beta chain) sequence. Its target is unknown. This sample is part of a study of beta chain features in type 1 diabetes. Notes on the study in general: Type 1 diabetes patients showed a moderate but significant shortening of TCRB CDR3s in all four CD4+ subsets.

Reverse transcription of all isolated RNA meant that expressed TCRB transcripts were sequenced. Using immunoSEQ multiplex PCR, the repertoire was profiled, and TCRdb retains in-frame clones only, with some absent. The sample has about 130,000 clones; 7% to 10% are singletons. Trimming pared 2 bases from V and 5 bases from J, leaving 12 bases between. This CDR3 contains 14 residues. The V gene's germline CDR1 is MNHEY and CDR2 SVGAGI. The chain employs TRBV6-5 and TRBJ1-2, with D hard to call. This receptor was taken from a man aged 25 to 40 with type 1 diabetes. Sequenced sample: central memory CD4+ T cells from blood. The chain's CDR3 is CASSYRPEDYGYTF. CDR3 coding DNA: TGTGCCAGCAGTTACCGGCCGGAGGATTATGGCTACACCTTC.